The sequence of this T cell receptor (beta chain) was determined in a study of blood T cell repertoires in COVID-19. Study overall: Specimens from acute and convalescent COVID-19 originated in the United States, Italy and Spain. T cells, B-cell-depleted T cells, or PBMCs provided the cDNA or gDNA that served as material.

In the original processing: Scientists estimated how many nucleated cells there were by amplifying reference gene primers. The method was immunoSEQ multiplex PCR; TCRdb's version includes in-frame clones alone and lacks a portion of them. That table supplies the V and J calls and clone size; D and trimming were determined from the DNA. The data show 75,000 to 100,000 clones, 83% seen once. The CDR3 consists of 17 residues. V was pared by 3 bases and J by 3 bases, with 20 bases between. Germline CDR1 is MDHEN and CDR2 is SYDVKM. J is TRBJ1-2 and V is TRBV28; D might be TRBD1 (6 bases). The receptor comes from a woman older than 75 with acute or convalescent COVID-19. Material for sequencing was peripheral blood. DNA of the CDR3: TGTGCCAGCAGTTTCGGAGTCAGTAACAGGGAACACTATGGCTACACCTTC. Protein: CASSFGVSNREHYGYTF.